Listed below are T cell receptor beta chains from one sample, sequenced in a study of breast tumors, draining lymph nodes, adjacent tissues. TCRdb re-called the multiplex PCR reads through MiXCR, storing one row per CDR3 protein. The repertoire holds 85,000 to 130,000 distinct CDR3 sequences, with less than 40% as singletons. The sample comprised axillary lymph node tissue. Receptors originate from a female donor with breast cancer. Some clones in this sample may be carry-over from other donors' samples. The CDR3 runs from the conserved cysteine through the conserved F or W. D genes are given only for firm matches. Clone sizes are given selectively: once, few, many, or a class where the clone is expanded.

CDR3 length | J gene | V gene | clone size | D gene | CDR3 DNA | CDR3 protein
16 | TRBJ2-7 | TRBV7-8 | NA | TRBD2 | TGTGCCAGCAGCCTTAAGGGGACTAGCGGCTCCTACGAGCAGTACTTC | CASSLKGTSGSYEQYF
17 | TRBJ2-5 | TRBV24-1 | NA | TRBD2 | TGTGCCACCAGTGATTCGGGACTAGCGGGAGGGCGGGAGACCCAGTACTTC | CATSDSGLAGGRETQYF
14 | TRBJ2-5 | TRBV5-1 | many | NA | TGCGCCAGCAGCTTGGAGGGGGGAGAGGACACCCAGTACTTC | CASSLEGGEDTQYF
18 | TRBJ2-1 | TRBV19 | many | NA | TGTGCCAGTAGTATCCAACCCTTCATTGGTCAATCCTACAATGAGCAGTTCTTC | CASSIQPFIGQSYNEQFF
14 | TRBJ1-2 | TRBV12-3/TRBV12-4 | many | TRBD1 | TGTGCCAGCAAGAGGGACAGGGTCAACTATGGCTACACCTTC | CASKRDRVNYGYTF
15 | TRBJ1-6 | TRBV14 | many | TRBD1 | TGTGCCAGCAGCCAAGGACAGGGAATCAATTCACCCCTCCACTTT | CASSQGQGINSPLHF
18 | TRBJ2-1 | TRBV4-1 | many | NA | TGCGCCAGCAGCCAAGGGTTAGCGCTCCAAAGCTCCTACAATGAGCAGTTCTTC | CASSQGLALQSSYNEQFF
15 | TRBJ1-5 | TRBV6-6 | many | NA | TGTGCCAGCAGTTACGTTGGACTACGGGAGCAGCCCCAGCATTTT | CASSYVGLREQPQHF
14 | TRBJ2-7 | TRBV7-2 | NA | NA | TGTGCCAGCAGCTTAGATACGGGCTCCTACGAGCAGTACTTC | CASSLDTGSYEQYF
15 | TRBJ2-6 | TRBV10-3 | many | NA | TGTGCCATCAGTGAGGGAGGGAGCGGGGCCAACGTCCTGACTTTC | CAISEGGSGANVLTF
13 | TRBJ2-7 | TRBV20-1 | NA | TRBD2 | TGCAGTGCGAGACTAGCTGCGACTTACGAGCAGTACTTC | CSARLAATYEQYF
19 | TRBJ2-5 | TRBV7-6 | NA | TRBD2 | TGTGCCAGCACCCATAGACAGGGACGTAGCGGGGGGCCACAAGAGACCCAGTACTTC | CASTHRQGRSGGPQETQYF
14 | TRBJ2-1 | TRBV6-4 | many | TRBD1 | TGTGCCAGAGGGCGGATACAGGGGTGCAATGAGCAGTTCTTC | CARGRIQGCNEQFF
12 | TRBJ1-2 | TRBV7-9 | few | NA | TGTGCCAGCAGTTTCCTCAACTATGGCTACACCTTC | CASSFLNYGYTF
14 | TRBJ2-7 | TRBV30 | many | NA | TGTGCCTGGGGGGACCCCTTTAAACCTTACGATCAGTACTTC | CAWGDPFKPYDQYF
14 | TRBJ1-5 | TRBV4-1 | many | NA | TGCGCCAGCAGCCAAGTTGATAGCAGTCAGCCCCAGCATTTT | CASSQVDSSQPQHF
12 | TRBJ1-5 | TRBV19 | many | TRBD1 | TGTGCCATAGGGACAGGCAATCAGCCCCAGCATTTT | CAIGTGNQPQHF
13 | TRBJ2-2 | TRBV20-1 | many | NA | TGCAGTGCCAAAACCGGGACCAAAGGGGAGCTGTTTTTT | CSAKTGTKGELFF
14 | TRBJ1-4 | TRBV18 | few | NA | TGTGCCAGCTCCCCTGAAAGAGGGGGTGAAAAACTGTTTTTT | CASSPERGGEKLFF
14 | TRBJ2-3 | TRBV2 | NA | TRBD1 | TGTGCCAGCAGGGGACAGGGGGTGACAGATACGCAGTATTTT | CASRGQGVTDTQYF
13 | TRBJ1-4 | TRBV7-3 | NA | NA | TGTGCCAGCAGCAGACAGTCTGCGGAAAAACTGTTTTTT | CASSRQSAEKLFF
13 | TRBJ1-5 | TRBV5-6 | NA | TRBD1 | TGTGCCAGCAGCAGGGACAGGGCTCGGCCCCAGCATTTT | CASSRDRARPQHF
13 | TRBJ1-2 | TRBV4-3 | many | NA | TGCGCCAGCAGCCAAGACCGAGTCTATGGCTACACCTTC | CASSQDRVYGYTF
13 | TRBJ1-5 | TRBV18 | NA | TRBD1 | TGTGCCAGCTTCGGGACAGGGAGTCAGCCCCAGCATTTT | CASFGTGSQPQHF
12 | TRBJ2-7 | TRBV20-1 | NA | TRBD1 | TGCAGTGCTTGGGACAGGGTCAGCGAGCAGTACTTC | CSAWDRVSEQYF
20 | TRBJ2-1 | TRBV9 | NA | TRBD2 | TGTGCCAGCAGCGTAGCCGACGGCCGGCTAGCGGGGGGGGGTTACAATGAGCAGTTCTTC | CASSVADGRLAGGGYNEQFF
15 | TRBJ2-7 | TRBV30 | many | NA | TGTGCCTGGAGTGTAGTAGGCGGAAACTTCTACGAGCAGTACTTC | CAWSVVGGNFYEQYF
15 | TRBJ2-6 | TRBV2 | many | NA | TGTGCCAGCACCGTCGGTAGCCCTGGGGCCAACGTCCTGACTTTC | CASTVGSPGANVLTF
15 | TRBJ1-5 | TRBV20-1 | NA | TRBD1 | TGCAGTGCTAGCCTCGGGACAGGGGGCAGTCAGCCCCAGCATTTT | CSASLGTGGSQPQHF
12 | TRBJ1-2 | TRBV10-2 | many | NA | TGCGCCAGCAGTGAGATTGGGGGTCCTTACACCTTC | CASSEIGGPYTF
15 | TRBJ2-7 | TRBV10-3 | NA | NA | TGTGCCATCAGTGAGTCGGAGGGATCCTCCTACGAGCAGTACTTC | CAISESEGSSYEQYF
16 | TRBJ1-1 | TRBV4-1 | few | NA | TGCGCCAGCAGCTTCAACGGGGACCACATGAACACTGAAGCTTTCTTT | CASSFNGDHMNTEAFF
15 | TRBJ1-2 | TRBV14 | many | NA | TGTGCCAGCAGCCAGGCTCTAGGGGGAGCCTATGGCTACACCTTC | CASSQALGGAYGYTF
14 | TRBJ2-1 | TRBV11-2 | many | TRBD1 | TGTGCCAGCAGCGCCCGCACAGGGGACGGTGAGCAGTTCTTC | CASSARTGDGEQFF
15 | TRBJ2-5 | TRBV4-3 | many | NA | TGCGCCAGCAGCCAAGATCAGGGACCTCAAGAGACCCAGTACTTC | CASSQDQGPQETQYF
15 | TRBJ1-2 | TRBV27 | many | NA | TGTGCCAGCAGTGTCCTTCCCCCAGGGAGCTATGGCTACACCTTC | CASSVLPPGSYGYTF
15 | TRBJ1-1 | TRBV27 | NA | NA | TGTGCCAGCACCGATTCACACCGGAGGGGCACTGAAGCTTTCTTT | CASTDSHRRGTEAFF
14 | TRBJ2-7 | TRBV4-3 | many | NA | TGCGCCAGCAGCCAAGATCTGGCGGCCTACGAGCAGTACTTC | CASSQDLAAYEQYF
15 | TRBJ1-2 | TRBV15 | NA | NA | TGTGCCACCAGCAGAGAATTTTCCCCCGAAGGGGGCTACACCTTC | CATSREFSPEGGYTF
12 | TRBJ1-2 | TRBV4-3 | NA | NA | TGCGCCAGCAGCCAGGGGGGCCATGGCTACACCTTC | CASSQGGHGYTF
15 | TRBJ1-3 | TRBV20-1 | many | TRBD1 | TGCAGTGCAACGACAGGGCTGAACTCTGGAAACACCATATATTTT | CSATTGLNSGNTIYF
19 | TRBJ1-5 | TRBV27 | NA | TRBD1 | TGTGCCAGCAGTCCAAGAGGGACAGTGAGCGCTTATAGCAATCAGCCCCAGCATTTT | CASSPRGTVSAYSNQPQHF
14 | TRBJ2-5 | TRBV18 | NA | TRBD2 | TGTGCCAGCTCACCACCGACTAGCCGGGAGACCCAGTACTTC | CASSPPTSRETQYF